This T cell receptor (beta chain) was recovered during a study of OX40 agonist ivuxolimab in advanced cancers. As for the study in general: The patients got ivuxolimab, which is an agonistic anti-OX40 (CD134) antibody. Study-wide results and limits: The specificity for antigen of the expanded peripheral T cells was not determined. Low normalized T-cell clonal expansion also characterized some of the nonresponders.

Assay used: immunoSEQ multiplex PCR; TCRdb lists only in-frame clones, some missing. The table lists approximately 56,000 clones, more than 85% of them singletons, with 14% in the top ten. With respect to this clone: Its antigen is currently unknown.

The sequence came from an adult with an advanced solid tumor such as melanoma, head and neck, liver or kidney cancer. The source was CD4+ or CD8+ T cells sorted from blood, collected in a trial of the OX40 agonist ivuxolimab.

CDR3 amino acids: CASSELWDSRNEQFF. The CDR3 region has the DNA TGTGCCAGCAGTGAACTGTGGGACTCCCGCAATGAGCAGTTCTTC. This rearrangement joins TRBV2 to TRBJ2-1; TRBD2 might be the D (6 bases). Germline V gene sequence: CDR1 SNHLY, CDR2 FYNNEI. The V end was cut by 2 bases, the J end by 6 bases, with 14 bases between. This CDR3 is 15 amino acids long.